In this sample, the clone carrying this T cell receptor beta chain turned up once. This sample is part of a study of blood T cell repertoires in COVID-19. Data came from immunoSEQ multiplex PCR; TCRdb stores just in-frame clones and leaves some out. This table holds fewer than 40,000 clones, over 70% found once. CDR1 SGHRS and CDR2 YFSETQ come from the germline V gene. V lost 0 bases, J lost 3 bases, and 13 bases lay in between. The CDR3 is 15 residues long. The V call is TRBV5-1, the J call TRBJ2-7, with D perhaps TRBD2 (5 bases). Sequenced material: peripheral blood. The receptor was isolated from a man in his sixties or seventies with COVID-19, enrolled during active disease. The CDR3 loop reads CASSLEGKRSYEQYF. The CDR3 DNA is TGCGCCAGCAGCTTGGAAGGCAAGCGGAGCTACGAGCAGTACTTC. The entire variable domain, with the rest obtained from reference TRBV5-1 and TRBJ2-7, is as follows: KAGVTQTPRYLIKTRGQQVTLSCSPISGHRSVSWYQQTPGQGLQFLFEYFSETQRNKGNFPGRFSGRQFSNSRSEMNVSTLELGDSALYLCASSLEGKRSYEQYFGPGTRLTVT.